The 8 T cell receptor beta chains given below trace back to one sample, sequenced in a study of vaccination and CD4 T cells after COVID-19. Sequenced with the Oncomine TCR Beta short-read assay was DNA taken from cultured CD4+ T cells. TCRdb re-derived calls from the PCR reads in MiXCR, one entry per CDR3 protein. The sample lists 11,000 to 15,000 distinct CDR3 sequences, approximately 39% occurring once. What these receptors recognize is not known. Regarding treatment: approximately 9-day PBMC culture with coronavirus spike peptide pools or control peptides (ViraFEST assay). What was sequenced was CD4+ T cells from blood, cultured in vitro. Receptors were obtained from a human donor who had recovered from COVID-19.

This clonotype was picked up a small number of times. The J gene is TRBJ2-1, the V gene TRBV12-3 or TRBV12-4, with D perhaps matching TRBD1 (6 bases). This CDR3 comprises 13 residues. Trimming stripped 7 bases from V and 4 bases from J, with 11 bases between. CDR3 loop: CASTGQLYNEQFF. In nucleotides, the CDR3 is TGTGCCAGCACGGGACAACTTTACAATGAGCAGTTCTTC.

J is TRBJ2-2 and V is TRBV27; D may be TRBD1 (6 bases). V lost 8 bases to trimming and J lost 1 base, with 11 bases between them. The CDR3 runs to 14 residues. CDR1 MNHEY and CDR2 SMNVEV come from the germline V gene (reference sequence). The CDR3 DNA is TGTGCCAGCGGCAGGACAGTGAACACCGGGGAGCTGTTTTTT. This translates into CASGRTVNTGELFF.

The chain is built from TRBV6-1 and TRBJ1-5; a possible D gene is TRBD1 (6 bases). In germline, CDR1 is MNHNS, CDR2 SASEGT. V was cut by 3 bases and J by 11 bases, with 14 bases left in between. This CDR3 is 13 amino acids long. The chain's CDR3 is CASSDQQGRAQHF. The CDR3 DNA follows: TGTGCCAGCAGTGATCAACAGGGTCGGGCCCAGCATTTT.

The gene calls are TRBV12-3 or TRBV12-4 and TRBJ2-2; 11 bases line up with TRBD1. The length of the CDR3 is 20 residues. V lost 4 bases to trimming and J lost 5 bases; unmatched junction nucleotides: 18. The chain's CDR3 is CASSSHPRFGQGARTGELFF. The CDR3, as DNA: TGTGCCAGCAGTTCTCATCCAAGATTCGGACAGGGGGCTCGAACCGGGGAGCTGTTTTTT.

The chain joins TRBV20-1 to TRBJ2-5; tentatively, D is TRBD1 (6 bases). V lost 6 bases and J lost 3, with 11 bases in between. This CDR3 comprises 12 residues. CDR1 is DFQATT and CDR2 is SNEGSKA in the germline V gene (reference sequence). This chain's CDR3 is CSARDIKETQYF. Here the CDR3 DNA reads TGCAGTGCAAGGGACATCAAAGAGACCCAGTACTTC.

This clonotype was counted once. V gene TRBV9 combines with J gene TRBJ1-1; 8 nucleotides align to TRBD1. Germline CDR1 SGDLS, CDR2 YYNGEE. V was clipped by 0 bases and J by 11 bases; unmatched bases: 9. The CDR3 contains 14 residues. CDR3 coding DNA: TGTGCCAGCAGCGTAGGCCCAGGGGGCGGTCGGGCTTTCTTT. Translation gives CASSVGPGGGRAFF. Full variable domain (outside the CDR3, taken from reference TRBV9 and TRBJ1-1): DSGVTQTPKHLITATGQRVTLRCSPRSGDLSVYWYQQSLDQGLQFLIQYYNGEERAKGNILERFSAQQFPDLHSELNLSSLELGDSALYFCASSVGPGGGRAFFGQGTRLTVV.

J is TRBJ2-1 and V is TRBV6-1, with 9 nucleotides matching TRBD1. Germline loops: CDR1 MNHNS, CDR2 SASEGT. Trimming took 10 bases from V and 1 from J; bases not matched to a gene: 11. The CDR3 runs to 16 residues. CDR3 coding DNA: TGTGCCACCCCCGGGACAGGGTCCTTGTCCTACAATGAGCAGTTCTTC. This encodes CATPGTGSLSYNEQFF.

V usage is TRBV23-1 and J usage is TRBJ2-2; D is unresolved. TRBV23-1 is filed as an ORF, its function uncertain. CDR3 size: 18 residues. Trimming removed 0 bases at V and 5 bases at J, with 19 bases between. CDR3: CASSQSPPEFTSTGELFF. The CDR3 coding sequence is TGCGCCAGCAGTCAATCGCCGCCGGAGTTCACGAGTACCGGGGAGCTGTTTTTT.